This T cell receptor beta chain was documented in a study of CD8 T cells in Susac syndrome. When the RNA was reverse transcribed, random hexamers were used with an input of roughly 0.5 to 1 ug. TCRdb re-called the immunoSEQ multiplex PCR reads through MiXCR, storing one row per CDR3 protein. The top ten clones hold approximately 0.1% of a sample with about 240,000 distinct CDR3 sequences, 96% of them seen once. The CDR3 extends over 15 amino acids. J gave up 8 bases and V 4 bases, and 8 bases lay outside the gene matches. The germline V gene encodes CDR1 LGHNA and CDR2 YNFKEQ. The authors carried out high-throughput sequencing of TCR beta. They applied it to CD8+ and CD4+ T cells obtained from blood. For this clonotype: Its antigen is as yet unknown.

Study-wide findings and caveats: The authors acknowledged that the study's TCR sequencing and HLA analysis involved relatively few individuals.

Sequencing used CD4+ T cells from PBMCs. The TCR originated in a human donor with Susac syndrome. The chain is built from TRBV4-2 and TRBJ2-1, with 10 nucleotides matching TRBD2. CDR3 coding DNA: TGTGCCAGCAGCCCCGGGGGTAGCGGGAGGTATGAGCAGTTCTTC. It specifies CASSPGGSGRYEQFF.